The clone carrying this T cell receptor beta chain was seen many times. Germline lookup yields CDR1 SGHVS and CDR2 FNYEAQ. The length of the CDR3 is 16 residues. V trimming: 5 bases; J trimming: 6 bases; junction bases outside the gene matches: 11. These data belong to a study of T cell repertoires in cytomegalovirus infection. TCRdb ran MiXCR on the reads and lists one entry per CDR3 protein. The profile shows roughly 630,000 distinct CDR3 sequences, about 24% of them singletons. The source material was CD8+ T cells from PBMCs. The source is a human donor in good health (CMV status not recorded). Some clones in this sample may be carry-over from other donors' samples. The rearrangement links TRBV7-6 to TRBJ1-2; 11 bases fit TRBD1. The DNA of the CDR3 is TGTGCCAGCAGCCCCCCGGGACAGGGGGAAGTTGATGGCTACACCTTC. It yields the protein CASSPPGQGEVDGYTF. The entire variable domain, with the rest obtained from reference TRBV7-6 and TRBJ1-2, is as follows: GAGVSQSPRYKVTKRGQDVALRCDPISGHVSLYWYRQALGQGPEFLTYFNYEAQQDKSGLPNDRFSAERPEGSISTLTIQRTEQRDSAMYRCASSPPGQGEVDGYTFGSGTRLTVV.